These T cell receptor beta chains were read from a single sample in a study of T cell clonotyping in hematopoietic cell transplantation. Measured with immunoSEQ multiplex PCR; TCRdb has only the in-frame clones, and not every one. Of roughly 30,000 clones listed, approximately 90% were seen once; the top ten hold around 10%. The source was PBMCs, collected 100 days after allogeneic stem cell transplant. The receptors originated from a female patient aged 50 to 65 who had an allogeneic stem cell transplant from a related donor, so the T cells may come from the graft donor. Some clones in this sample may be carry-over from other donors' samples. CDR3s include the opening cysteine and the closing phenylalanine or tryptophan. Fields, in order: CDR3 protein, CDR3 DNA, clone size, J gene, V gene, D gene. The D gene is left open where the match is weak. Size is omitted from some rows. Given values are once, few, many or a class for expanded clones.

cdr3_aa: CASSWGRDGVYEQYF
cdr3_nt: TGCGCCAGCAGCTGGGGACGGGACGGGGTCTACGAGCAGTACTTC
clone_size: -
j_call: TRBJ2-7
v_call: TRBV5-1
d_call: -

cdr3_aa: CASSLGTGENYGYTF
cdr3_nt: TGCGCCAGCAGCTTAGGGACAGGGGAGAACTATGGCTACACCTTC
clone_size: once
j_call: TRBJ1-2
v_call: TRBV5-1
d_call: TRBD1

cdr3_aa: CASSGEGEKLFF
cdr3_nt: TGTGCCAGCAGTGGCGAGGGGGAAAAACTGTTTTTT
clone_size: once
j_call: TRBJ1-4
v_call: TRBV2
d_call: -

cdr3_aa: CASSLSVNTEAFF
cdr3_nt: TGTGCCAGCAGTTTATCGGTGAACACTGAAGCTTTCTTT
clone_size: -
j_call: TRBJ1-1
v_call: TRBV27
d_call: -

cdr3_aa: CSAQPSRLNTEAFF
cdr3_nt: TGCAGCGCCCAGCCCTCACGGCTGAACACTGAAGCTTTCTTT
clone_size: -
j_call: TRBJ1-1
v_call: TRBV29-1
d_call: -

cdr3_aa: CASSQGLAPSYNEQFF
cdr3_nt: TGCGCCAGCAGCCAAGGACTAGCGCCCTCCTACAATGAGCAGTTCTTC
clone_size: -
j_call: TRBJ2-1
v_call: TRBV5-1
d_call: TRBD2

cdr3_aa: CASSEWQRSYTNTGELFF
cdr3_nt: TGTGCCAGCAGTGAATGGCAGAGGAGCTATACGAACACCGGGGAGCTGTTTTTT
clone_size: -
j_call: TRBJ2-2
v_call: TRBV6-1
d_call: -

cdr3_aa: CASSESGSSPLHF
cdr3_nt: TGCGCCAGCAGTGAGTCGGGGTCTTCACCCCTCCACTTT
clone_size: -
j_call: TRBJ1-6
v_call: TRBV10-1
d_call: -

cdr3_aa: CASSASTGGGYEQYF
cdr3_nt: TGTGCCAGCAGCGCTTCGACAGGGGGCGGCTACGAGCAGTACTTC
clone_size: -
j_call: TRBJ2-7
v_call: TRBV9
d_call: TRBD1

cdr3_aa: CASSRDRGGGYTF
cdr3_nt: TGTGCCAGCAGTCGGGACAGGGGCGGTGGCTACACCTTC
clone_size: -
j_call: TRBJ1-2
v_call: TRBV6-4
d_call: TRBD1

cdr3_aa: CAGTHSGPTDTQYF
cdr3_nt: TGCGCAGGGACCCACTCAGGACCCACAGATACGCAGTATTTT
clone_size: -
j_call: TRBJ2-3
v_call: TRBV29-1
d_call: -

cdr3_aa: CASSRDAKGEQYF
cdr3_nt: TGTGCCAGTAGCCGGGACGCCAAGGGGGAGCAGTACTTC
clone_size: -
j_call: TRBJ2-7
v_call: TRBV19
d_call: -

cdr3_aa: CASSQTGGGETQYF
cdr3_nt: TGTGCCAGCAGTCAGACAGGGGGCGGAGAGACCCAGTACTTC
clone_size: -
j_call: TRBJ2-5
v_call: TRBV2
d_call: TRBD1

cdr3_aa: CASSIRGGDRGDTQYF
cdr3_nt: TGTGCCAGTAGTATTAGGGGGGGGGACCGAGGAGATACGCAGTATTTT
clone_size: once
j_call: TRBJ2-3
v_call: TRBV19
d_call: -

cdr3_aa: CATRAGGRTEAFF
cdr3_nt: TGTGCCACAAGAGCAGGGGGCAGAACTGAAGCTTTCTTT
clone_size: -
j_call: TRBJ1-1
v_call: TRBV15
d_call: TRBD1

cdr3_aa: CASSRGLAGDQETQYF
cdr3_nt: TGTGCCAGCAGCCGGGGACTAGCGGGGGACCAAGAGACCCAGTACTTC
clone_size: few
j_call: TRBJ2-5
v_call: TRBV5-4
d_call: TRBD2

cdr3_aa: CASSEPGTPHEQYF
cdr3_nt: TGTGCCAGCAGTGAACCAGGGACACCTCATGAGCAGTACTTC
clone_size: -
j_call: TRBJ2-7
v_call: TRBV25-1
d_call: -

cdr3_aa: CASSFPGTGRGVSGNTIYF
cdr3_nt: TGTGCCAGCAGCTTCCCGGGGACAGGGAGAGGGGTCTCTGGAAACACCATATATTTT
clone_size: once
j_call: TRBJ1-3
v_call: TRBV11-3
d_call: TRBD1

cdr3_aa: CASKSQGALDGYTF
cdr3_nt: TGTGCCAGCAAATCACAGGGGGCGTTGGATGGCTACACCTTC
clone_size: -
j_call: TRBJ1-2
v_call: TRBV2
d_call: TRBD1

cdr3_aa: CASSYGTGGDTQYF
cdr3_nt: TGCGCCAGCAGCTACGGGACAGGGGGCGATACGCAGTATTTT
clone_size: -
j_call: TRBJ2-3
v_call: TRBV5-1
d_call: TRBD1

cdr3_aa: CASSPFGTSGGSTDTQYF
cdr3_nt: TGTGCCAGCAGCCCCTTCGGGACTAGCGGGGGGTCCACAGATACGCAGTATTTT
clone_size: -
j_call: TRBJ2-3
v_call: TRBV7-2
d_call: TRBD2

cdr3_aa: CASSNSAHPTYEQYF
cdr3_nt: TGTGCCAGTAGTAATTCGGCGCATCCCACCTACGAGCAGTACTTC
clone_size: -
j_call: TRBJ2-7
v_call: TRBV19
d_call: -

cdr3_aa: CSVELYGGSSGANVLTF
cdr3_nt: TGCAGCGTTGAACTTTATGGGGGGTCCTCTGGGGCCAACGTCCTGACTTTC
clone_size: -
j_call: TRBJ2-6
v_call: TRBV29-1
d_call: -

cdr3_aa: CASSPLRRLDTIYF
cdr3_nt: TGTGCCAGCAGCCCCCTGCGAAGGTTGGACACCATATATTTT
clone_size: -
j_call: TRBJ1-3
v_call: TRBV5-6
d_call: -

cdr3_aa: CASSMLYVTVGNTIYF
cdr3_nt: TGTGCCAGCAGCATGCTTTATGTGACAGTGGGAAACACCATATATTTT
clone_size: -
j_call: TRBJ1-3
v_call: TRBV5-6
d_call: -

cdr3_aa: CAWSASGLEAFF
cdr3_nt: TGTGCCTGGAGTGCCTCCGGGCTCGAAGCTTTCTTT
clone_size: -
j_call: TRBJ1-1
v_call: TRBV30
d_call: -

cdr3_aa: CASSSSGGTDTQYF
cdr3_nt: TGTGCCAGCAGCTCTAGCGGGGGCACAGATACGCAGTATTTT
clone_size: -
j_call: TRBJ2-3
v_call: TRBV5-4
d_call: TRBD2

cdr3_aa: CASSPPGGSHGYTF
cdr3_nt: TGTGCCAGCAGTCCCCCAGGAGGGAGCCATGGCTACACCTTC
clone_size: -
j_call: TRBJ1-2
v_call: TRBV28
d_call: -

cdr3_aa: CASIEQPHTEAFF
cdr3_nt: TGTGCCAGCATTGAGCAGCCCCACACTGAAGCTTTCTTT
clone_size: once
j_call: TRBJ1-1
v_call: TRBV2
d_call: -

cdr3_aa: CASSQDGGGYNEQFF
cdr3_nt: TGTGCCAGCAGCCAAGATGGTGGGGGCTACAATGAGCAGTTCTTC
clone_size: -
j_call: TRBJ2-1
v_call: TRBV4-2
d_call: -

cdr3_aa: CAWSRGAGSAEAFF
cdr3_nt: TGTGCCTGGAGTCGTGGGGCGGGGAGTGCTGAAGCTTTCTTT
clone_size: -
j_call: TRBJ1-1
v_call: TRBV30
d_call: -

cdr3_aa: CAWSGGTTEAFF
cdr3_nt: TGTGCCTGGAGCGGGGGAACCACTGAAGCTTTCTTT
clone_size: few
j_call: TRBJ1-1
v_call: TRBV30
d_call: -

cdr3_aa: CASTSQSNTEAFF
cdr3_nt: TGTGCCAGCACCTCCCAGTCGAACACTGAAGCTTTCTTT
clone_size: -
j_call: TRBJ1-1
v_call: TRBV2
d_call: -

cdr3_aa: CASSPRGGNTIYF
cdr3_nt: TGTGCCAGCAGCCCCAGGGGCGGAAACACCATATATTTT
clone_size: -
j_call: TRBJ1-3
v_call: TRBV11-2
d_call: -

cdr3_aa: CASSPFGGQGIYEQYF
cdr3_nt: TGCGCCAGCAGCCCATTCGGGGGACAGGGGATCTACGAGCAGTACTTC
clone_size: -
j_call: TRBJ2-7
v_call: TRBV4-1
d_call: TRBD1

cdr3_aa: CASTLGTDNSPLHF
cdr3_nt: TGTGCCAGCACCCTGGGCACAGACAATTCACCCCTCCACTTT
clone_size: -
j_call: TRBJ1-6
v_call: TRBV7-9
d_call: -

cdr3_aa: CASSIGEGTQHF
cdr3_nt: TGTGCCAGCAGTATCGGGGAAGGGACCCAGCATTTT
clone_size: -
j_call: TRBJ1-5
v_call: TRBV6-1
d_call: -

cdr3_aa: CASSFYGRASTYNQPQHF
cdr3_nt: TGTGCCAGCAGTTTTTACGGAAGGGCCTCCACTTACAATCAGCCCCAGCATTTT
clone_size: -
j_call: TRBJ1-5
v_call: TRBV2
d_call: -

cdr3_aa: CASRQTGGSGNTIYF
cdr3_nt: TGTGCCAGCAGACAAACGGGAGGGTCTGGAAACACCATATATTTT
clone_size: few
j_call: TRBJ1-3
v_call: TRBV5-6
d_call: -

cdr3_aa: CASSLGQGNNSPLHF
cdr3_nt: TGTGCCAGCAGCTTAGGACAGGGCAATAATTCACCCCTCCACTTT
clone_size: once
j_call: TRBJ1-6
v_call: TRBV7-8
d_call: TRBD1

cdr3_aa: CASRGRLAGQETQYF
cdr3_nt: TGTGCCAGCAGAGGGAGACTAGCGGGGCAAGAGACCCAGTACTTC
clone_size: -
j_call: TRBJ2-5
v_call: TRBV7-9
d_call: TRBD2

cdr3_aa: CASIWGIGTGELFF
cdr3_nt: TGTGCCAGCATTTGGGGTATTGGGACCGGGGAGCTGTTTTTT
clone_size: once
j_call: TRBJ2-2
v_call: TRBV6-1
d_call: -

cdr3_aa: CASGLGAGMNQPQHF
cdr3_nt: TGTGCCAGCGGGCTAGGGGCGGGTATGAATCAGCCCCAGCATTTT
clone_size: -
j_call: TRBJ1-5
v_call: TRBV6-1
d_call: -

cdr3_aa: CAWSAGLAVETQYF
cdr3_nt: TGTGCCTGGAGTGCAGGACTAGCCGTAGAGACCCAGTACTTC
clone_size: -
j_call: TRBJ2-5
v_call: TRBV30
d_call: TRBD2

cdr3_aa: CAWSVRGPYNEQFF
cdr3_nt: TGTGCCTGGAGTGTGCGGGGGCCCTACAATGAGCAGTTCTTC
clone_size: -
j_call: TRBJ2-1
v_call: TRBV30
d_call: -

cdr3_aa: CASSLDRGTFFEKLFF
cdr3_nt: TGTGCCAGCAGCTTAGATCGGGGGACGTTTTTTGAAAAACTGTTTTTT
clone_size: -
j_call: TRBJ1-4
v_call: TRBV7-9
d_call: -

cdr3_aa: CASSSFNEQFF
cdr3_nt: TGTGCCAGCAGCTCTTTCAATGAGCAGTTCTTC
clone_size: -
j_call: TRBJ2-1
v_call: TRBV7-8
d_call: -

cdr3_aa: CASSNRGRDQPQHF
cdr3_nt: TGTGCCAGCAGTAACAGGGGAAGGGATCAGCCCCAGCATTTT
clone_size: -
j_call: TRBJ1-5
v_call: TRBV2
d_call: TRBD1

cdr3_aa: CASSYTGVVNEQYF
cdr3_nt: TGTGCCAGCAGCTACACAGGGGTCGTCAACGAGCAGTACTTC
clone_size: -
j_call: TRBJ2-7
v_call: TRBV11-2
d_call: TRBD1

cdr3_aa: CATRQGWNTEAFF
cdr3_nt: TGTGCCACCCGACAGGGATGGAACACTGAAGCTTTCTTT
clone_size: -
j_call: TRBJ1-1
v_call: TRBV6-5
d_call: TRBD1

cdr3_aa: CASSEVGNREKLFF
cdr3_nt: TGTGCCAGCAGTGAAGTAGGGAACAGGGAAAAACTGTTTTTT
clone_size: -
j_call: TRBJ1-4
v_call: TRBV6-1
d_call: -

cdr3_aa: CASRGGTLTNTGELFF
cdr3_nt: TGCGCCAGCAGAGGGGGGACACTAACGAACACCGGGGAGCTGTTTTTT
clone_size: -
j_call: TRBJ2-2
v_call: TRBV5-1
d_call: -

cdr3_aa: CASKEDPNYGYTF
cdr3_nt: TGTGCCAGCAAGGAGGATCCCAACTATGGCTACACCTTC
clone_size: -
j_call: TRBJ1-2
v_call: TRBV27
d_call: -